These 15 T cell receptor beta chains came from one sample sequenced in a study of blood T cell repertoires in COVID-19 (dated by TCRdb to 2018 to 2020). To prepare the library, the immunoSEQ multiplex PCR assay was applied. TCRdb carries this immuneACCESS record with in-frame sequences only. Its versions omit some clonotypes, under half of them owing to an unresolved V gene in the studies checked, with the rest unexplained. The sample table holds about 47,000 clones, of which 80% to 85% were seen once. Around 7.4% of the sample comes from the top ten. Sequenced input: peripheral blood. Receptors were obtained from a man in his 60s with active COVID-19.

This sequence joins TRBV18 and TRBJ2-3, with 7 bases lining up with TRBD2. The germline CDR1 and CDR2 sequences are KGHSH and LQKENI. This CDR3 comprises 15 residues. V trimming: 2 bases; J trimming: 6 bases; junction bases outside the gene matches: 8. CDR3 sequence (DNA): TGTGCCAGCTCACCAACGTCCCAGGGAGGGGATACGCAGTATTTT. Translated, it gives CASSPTSQGGDTQYF.

This CDR3 reads CATSDFRGREQFF. The CDR3 bases are TGTGCCACCAGTGATTTTCGGGGGAGGGAGCAGTTCTTC. The rearrangement uses TRBV24-1 and TRBJ2-1; TRBD2 might be the D (6 bases). CDR1 is KGHDR and CDR2 is SFDVKD in the germline V gene. The germline V and J ends were trimmed by 1 base and 10 bases, with 10 bases remaining between them. CDR3 length: 13 amino acids.

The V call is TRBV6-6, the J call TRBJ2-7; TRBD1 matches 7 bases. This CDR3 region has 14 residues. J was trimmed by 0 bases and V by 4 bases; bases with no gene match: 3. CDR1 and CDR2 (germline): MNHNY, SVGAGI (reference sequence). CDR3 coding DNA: TGTGCCAGCAGTTCCCGGGACAGCTCCTACGAGCAGTACTTC. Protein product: CASSSRDSSYEQYF.

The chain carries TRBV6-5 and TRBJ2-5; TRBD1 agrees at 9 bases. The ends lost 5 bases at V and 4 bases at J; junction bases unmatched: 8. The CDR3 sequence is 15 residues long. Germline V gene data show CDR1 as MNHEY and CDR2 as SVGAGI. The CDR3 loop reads CASSIPGQGSETQYF. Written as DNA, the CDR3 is TGTGCCAGCAGTATTCCGGGACAGGGTTCAGAGACCCAGTACTTC.

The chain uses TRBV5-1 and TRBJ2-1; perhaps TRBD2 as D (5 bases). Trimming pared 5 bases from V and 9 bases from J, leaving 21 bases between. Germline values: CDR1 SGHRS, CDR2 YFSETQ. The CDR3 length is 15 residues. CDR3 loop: CASRYSTSADGEQFF. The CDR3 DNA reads TGCGCCAGCAGATACAGCACTAGTGCCGATGGTGAGCAGTTCTTC.

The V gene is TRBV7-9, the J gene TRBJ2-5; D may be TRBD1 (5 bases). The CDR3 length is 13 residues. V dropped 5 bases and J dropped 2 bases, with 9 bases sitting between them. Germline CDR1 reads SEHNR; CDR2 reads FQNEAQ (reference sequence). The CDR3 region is CASSDRQQETQYF. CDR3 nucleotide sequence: TGTGCCAGCAGCGATCGACAGCAAGAGACCCAGTACTTC.

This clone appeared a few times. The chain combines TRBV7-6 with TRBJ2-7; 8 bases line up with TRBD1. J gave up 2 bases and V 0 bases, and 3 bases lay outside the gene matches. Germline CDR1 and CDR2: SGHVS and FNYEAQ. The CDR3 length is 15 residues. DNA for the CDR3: TGTGCCAGCAGCTTAGCGGCAGGGGGCGCCTACGAGCAGTACTTC. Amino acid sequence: CASSLAAGGAYEQYF.

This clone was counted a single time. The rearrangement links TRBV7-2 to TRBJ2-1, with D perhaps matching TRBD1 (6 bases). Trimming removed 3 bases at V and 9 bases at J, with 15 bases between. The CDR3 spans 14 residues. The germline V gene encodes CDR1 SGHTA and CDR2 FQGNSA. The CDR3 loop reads CASSLGAQGLEQFF. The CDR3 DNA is TGTGCCAGCAGCTTGGGGGCCCAAGGACTTGAGCAGTTCTTC.

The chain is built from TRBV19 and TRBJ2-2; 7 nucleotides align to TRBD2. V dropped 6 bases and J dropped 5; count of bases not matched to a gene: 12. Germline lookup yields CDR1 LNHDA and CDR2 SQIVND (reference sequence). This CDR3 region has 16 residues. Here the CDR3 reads CASSVGASGRTGELFF. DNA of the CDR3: TGTGCCAGTAGCGTAGGGGCTAGCGGACGAACCGGGGAGCTGTTTTTT.

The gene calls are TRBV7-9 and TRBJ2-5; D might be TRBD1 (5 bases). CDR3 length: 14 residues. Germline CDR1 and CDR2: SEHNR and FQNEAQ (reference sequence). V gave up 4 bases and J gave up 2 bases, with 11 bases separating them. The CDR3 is CASSWATEQETQYF. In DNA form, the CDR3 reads TGTGCCAGCAGCTGGGCGACAGAGCAAGAGACCCAGTACTTC.

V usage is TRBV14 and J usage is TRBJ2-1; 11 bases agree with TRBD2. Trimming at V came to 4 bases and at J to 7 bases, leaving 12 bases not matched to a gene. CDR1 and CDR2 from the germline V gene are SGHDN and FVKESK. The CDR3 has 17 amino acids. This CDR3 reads CASSPGLAAPLENEQFF. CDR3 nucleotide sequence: TGTGCCAGCAGCCCGGGACTAGCGGCACCACTTGAAAATGAGCAGTTCTTC.

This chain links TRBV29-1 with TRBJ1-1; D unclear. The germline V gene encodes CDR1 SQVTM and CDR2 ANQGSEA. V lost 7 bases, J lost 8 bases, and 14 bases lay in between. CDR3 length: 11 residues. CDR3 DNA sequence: TGCAGCGCAAAAGTCCTCCAGGAAGCTTTCTTT. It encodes CSAKVLQEAFF.

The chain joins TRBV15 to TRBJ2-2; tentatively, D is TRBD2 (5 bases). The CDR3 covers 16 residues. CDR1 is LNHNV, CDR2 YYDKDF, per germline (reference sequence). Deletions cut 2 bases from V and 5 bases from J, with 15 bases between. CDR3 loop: CATSRSKHRRTGELFF. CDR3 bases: TGTGCCACCAGCAGAAGCAAACACCGGAGGACCGGGGAGCTGTTTTTT.

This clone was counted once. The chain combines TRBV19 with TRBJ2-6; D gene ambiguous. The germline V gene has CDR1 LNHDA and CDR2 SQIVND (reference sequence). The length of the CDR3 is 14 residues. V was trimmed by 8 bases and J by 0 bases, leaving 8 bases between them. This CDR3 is CASLNFSGANVLTF. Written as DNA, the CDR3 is TGTGCCAGTCTCAACTTCTCTGGGGCCAACGTCCTGACTTTC.

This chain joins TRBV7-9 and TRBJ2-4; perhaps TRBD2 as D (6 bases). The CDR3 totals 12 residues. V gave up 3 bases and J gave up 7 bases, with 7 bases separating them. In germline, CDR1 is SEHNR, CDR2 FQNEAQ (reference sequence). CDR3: CASSFSGNIQYF. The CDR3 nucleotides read TGTGCCAGCAGCTTCAGCGGGAACATTCAGTACTTC.